Listed here are 20 T cell receptor beta chains from one sample, sequenced in a study of T-cell reconstitution after alpha-beta-depleted transplantation in children. For TCRbeta, the library was prepared with unique molecular identifiers. TCRdb passed the PCR reads through MiXCR, listing each CDR3 protein once. The table has 580,000 or so distinct CDR3 sequences, about 23% seen once. The specimen comprised PBMCs, mostly from graft donor cells, sampled 360 days after TCRalphabeta/CD19-depleted stem cell transplant. All receptors derive from a boy in the first two years of life who had a stem cell transplant for acute myeloid leukemia, so the T cells may come from the graft donor.

This sequence joins TRBV7-2 and TRBJ2-3; D might be TRBD1 (5 bases). V was pared by 2 bases and J by 3 bases, with 12 bases between. This CDR3 has 15 amino acids. Germline V gene lookup returns CDR1 SGHTA and CDR2 FQGNSA. The CDR3 spells CASSLISGLTDTQYF. CDR3 DNA: TGTGCCAGCAGCTTAATTTCAGGGCTGACAGATACGCAGTATTTT.

In DNA form, the CDR3 reads TGTGCCAGCAGCTTAACGGACACTTACGAGCAGTACTTC. It yields the protein CASSLTDTYEQYF. This rearrangement joins TRBV7-8 to TRBJ2-7; maybe TRBD1 (5 bases). Germline V gives CDR1 SGHVS, CDR2 FQNEAQ. This CDR3 region has 13 residues. Trimming removed 2 bases at V and 4 bases at J, with 9 bases between.

Only a few counts were recorded for this clonotype. The V gene is TRBV7-6, the J gene TRBJ2-7; D not certain. There are 15 residues in the CDR3. Trimming shortened V by 1 base and J by 0 bases, and 10 bases separated the two germline ends. Germline-derived CDR1 and CDR2 are SGHVS and FNYEAQ. The CDR3 is CASSLGIDTSYEQYF. The CDR3 nucleotides are TGTGCCAGCAGCTTAGGCATCGACACCTCCTACGAGCAGTACTTC.

This clonotype was observed at least ten times. The chain recombines TRBV7-7 with TRBJ2-1; 14 nucleotides line up with TRBD2. With 1 base clipped from V and 2 bases from J, the junction kept 1 base outside the gene matches. The length of the CDR3 is 17 residues. Germline V gene data show CDR1 as SSHAT and CDR2 as FNYEAQ (reference sequence). This chain's CDR3 is CASSLGLAGGAYNEQFF. The CDR3 DNA follows: TGTGCCAGCAGCTTAGGACTAGCGGGGGGGGCCTACAATGAGCAGTTCTTC.

This chain connects TRBV3-1 to TRBJ2-1; D is unresolved. Trimming shortened V by 1 base and J by 5 bases, and 9 bases separated the two germline ends. CDR1 is LGHDT, CDR2 YNNKEL, per germline (reference sequence). The CDR3 loop spans 14 amino acids. CDR3: CASSQAFLNNEQFF. The CDR3 region has the DNA TGTGCCAGCAGCCAAGCTTTCCTGAACAATGAGCAGTTCTTC.

The J gene is TRBJ2-7, the V gene TRBV28; D remains unclear. Trimming cost V 8 bases and J 6 bases, with 17 bases left between them. Germline V gene lookup returns CDR1 MDHEN and CDR2 SYDVKM. This CDR3 contains 13 residues. CDR3 sequence: CASEGPVLGEQYV. CDR3 sequence (DNA): TGTGCCAGCGAAGGGCCCGTTCTAGGCGAGCAGTACGTC.

The V gene is TRBV20-1, the J gene TRBJ1-4; 9 bases agree with TRBD1. J was trimmed by 8 bases and V by 6 bases; bases with no gene match: 13. The V gene's germline CDR1 is DFQATT and CDR2 SNEGSKA (reference sequence). The CDR3 covers 15 residues. The CDR3 loop is CSARDRVSVFEKLFF. Here the CDR3 DNA reads TGCAGTGCCCGGGACAGGGTCTCGGTATTCGAAAAACTGTTTTTT.

This clonotype was seen more than once but under ten times. The V and J genes are TRBV20-1 and TRBJ2-5, with D possibly matching TRBD2 (5 bases). The V and J ends lost 6 bases and 4 bases respectively, with 18 bases between them. There are 14 residues in the CDR3. Germline V gives CDR1 DFQATT, CDR2 SNEGSKA (reference sequence). The CDR3 loop is CSASSKPGGETQYF. CDR3 bases: TGCAGTGCCTCTAGCAAGCCCGGCGGAGAGACCCAGTACTTC.

The chain has TRBV29-1 and TRBJ1-4, with a possible D match to TRBD1 (5 bases). V was trimmed by 3 bases and J by 8 bases, leaving 10 bases between them. CDR1 is SQVTM and CDR2 is ANQGSEA in the germline V gene. The CDR3 has 12 amino acids. CDR3 in amino acids: CSVEGVGEKLFF. CDR3 nucleotides: TGCAGCGTTGAGGGGGTAGGCGAAAAACTGTTTTTT. Full variable domain (rest looked up from reference TRBV29-1 and TRBJ1-4): SAVISQKPSRDICQRGTSLTIQCQVDSQVTMMFWYRQQPGQSLTLIATANQGSEATYESGFVIDKFPISRPNLTFSTLTVSNMSPEDSSIYLCSVEGVGEKLFFGSGTQLSVL.

The chain uses TRBV24-1 and TRBJ2-3; TRBD2 matches 8 bases. Germline values: CDR1 KGHDR, CDR2 SFDVKD. This CDR3 contains 15 residues. V lost 5 bases and J lost 2; bases outside the gene matches: 5. CDR3 in DNA: TGTGCCACCAGTGTCAGCGGGGGAGACACAGATACGCAGTATTTT. Amino acids: CATSVSGGDTDTQYF.

This clonotype was seen more than once but under ten times. The chain carries TRBV28 and TRBJ2-1, with D unclear. CDR3 size: 14 residues. Between the trimmed V and J ends, which lost 7 bases and 1 base, there was a span of 11 bases. Germline assignment: CDR1 MDHEN and CDR2 SYDVKM. CDR3 region: CASTLPSSYNEQFF. The CDR3 bases are TGTGCCAGCACCCTCCCGTCATCCTACAATGAGCAGTTCTTC.

This clonotype was seen a handful of times. The V gene is TRBV20-1, the J gene TRBJ1-5, with D perhaps TRBD1 (6 bases). V was shortened by 6 bases and J by 6 bases, with 18 bases between the two germline ends. Germline V gives CDR1 DFQATT, CDR2 SNEGSKA (reference sequence). The CDR3 is 14 amino acids. CDR3 sequence (DNA): TGCAGTGCCAGATCGATTGGGGGCGGTCAGCCCCAGCATTTT. Translating it yields CSARSIGGGQPQHF.

This clonotype was recorded at least ten times. The rearrangement joins TRBV20-1 to TRBJ1-2, with D tentatively TRBD1 (5 bases). CDR1 is DFQATT, CDR2 SNEGSKA, per germline (reference sequence). The CDR3 totals 14 residues. V was clipped by 3 bases and J by 3 bases, with 14 bases between them. The CDR3 DNA is TGCAGTGCTAGGCCCGCCGGGGGAGACTATGGCTACACCTTC. This codes for CSARPAGGDYGYTF.

The gene calls are TRBV18 and TRBJ2-7; the D is unclear. The CDR3 length is 13 residues. V was clipped by 3 bases and J by 4 bases, with 10 bases between them. Germline CDR1 is KGHSH and CDR2 is LQKENI. CDR3 amino acids: CASSPYREYEQYF. DNA for the CDR3: TGTGCCAGCTCACCCTACCGCGAATACGAGCAGTACTTC. The whole variable domain, remainder taken from reference TRBV18 and TRBJ2-7, is NAGVMQNPRHLVRRRGQEARLRCSPMKGHSHVYWYRQLPEEGLKFMVYLQKENIIDESGMPKERFSAEFPKEGPSILRIQQVVRGDSAAYFCASSPYREYEQYFGPGTRLTVT.

The chain carries TRBV7-2 and TRBJ2-1, with 9 positions matching TRBD2. Trimming cost V 3 bases and J 4 bases; bases outside gene matches: 4. Germline V gene sequence: CDR1 SGHTA, CDR2 FQGNSA. The CDR3 contains 15 residues. The CDR3 DNA follows: TGTGCCAGCAGCTTCGCGCGGGGGGGGTACAATGAGCAGTTCTTC. Translating it yields CASSFARGGYNEQFF. The variable domain in full, completed from reference TRBV7-2 and TRBJ2-1, reads GAGVSQSPSNKVTEKGKDVELRCDPISGHTALYWYRQSLGQGLEFLIYFQGNSAPDKSGLPSDRFSAERTGGSVSTLTIQRTQQEDSAVYLCASSFARGGYNEQFFGPGTRLTVL.

This clonotype turned up a few times. This rearrangement joins TRBV27 to TRBJ1-6; 11 nucleotides agree with TRBD1. The CDR3 totals 16 residues. The germline V gene encodes CDR1 MNHEY and CDR2 SMNVEV (reference sequence). Trimming cost V 6 bases and J 1 base; bases outside gene matches: 2. In nucleotides, the CDR3 is TGTGCCAGCAGGGGGACAGGGGGGTCCTATAATTCACCCCTCCACTTT. Translation gives CASRGTGGSYNSPLHF.

There are many counts of this clonotype. This sequence joins TRBV5-6 and TRBJ2-1; D possibly uses TRBD1 or TRBD2 (5 bases each). V was trimmed by 3 bases and J by 2 bases, leaving 15 bases between them. The CDR3 is 16 residues long. The V gene's germline CDR1 is SGHDT and CDR2 YYEEEE. The CDR3 DNA follows: TGTGCCAGCAGCTGGGGGAGTCTGTCCACCTACAATGAGCAGTTCTTC. As protein: CASSWGSLSTYNEQFF.

This clonotype occurred many times. The V gene is TRBV28, the J gene TRBJ2-2; the D is unclear. Germline CDR1 MDHEN, CDR2 SYDVKM. The ends were cut back, 5 bases at V and 6 bases at J, with 7 bases in the middle. The CDR3 loop spans 12 amino acids. The CDR3 sequence: CASSRAAGELFF. The CDR3, as DNA: TGTGCCAGCAGTCGGGCGGCCGGGGAGCTGTTTTTT.

V is TRBV4-3 and J is TRBJ2-5; TRBD2 matches 9 bases. Trimming removed 0 bases from V and 1 base from J; junction bases left unmatched: 3. The germline V gene encodes CDR1 LGHNA and CDR2 YSLEER. The CDR3 has 16 amino acids. The CDR3 sequence is CASSQELAGRQETQYF. In DNA, the CDR3 is TGCGCCAGCAGCCAAGAACTAGCGGGCCGCCAAGAGACCCAGTACTTC.

The CDR3 nucleotides read TGTGCCAGCATTGTGGGAAACACCATATATTTT. Amino acids: CASIVGNTIYF. The genes are TRBV6-5 and TRBJ1-3; no definite D call. The CDR3 is 11 amino acids. V lost 7 bases and J lost 4, with 5 bases in between. In germline, CDR1 is MNHEY, CDR2 SVGAGI.